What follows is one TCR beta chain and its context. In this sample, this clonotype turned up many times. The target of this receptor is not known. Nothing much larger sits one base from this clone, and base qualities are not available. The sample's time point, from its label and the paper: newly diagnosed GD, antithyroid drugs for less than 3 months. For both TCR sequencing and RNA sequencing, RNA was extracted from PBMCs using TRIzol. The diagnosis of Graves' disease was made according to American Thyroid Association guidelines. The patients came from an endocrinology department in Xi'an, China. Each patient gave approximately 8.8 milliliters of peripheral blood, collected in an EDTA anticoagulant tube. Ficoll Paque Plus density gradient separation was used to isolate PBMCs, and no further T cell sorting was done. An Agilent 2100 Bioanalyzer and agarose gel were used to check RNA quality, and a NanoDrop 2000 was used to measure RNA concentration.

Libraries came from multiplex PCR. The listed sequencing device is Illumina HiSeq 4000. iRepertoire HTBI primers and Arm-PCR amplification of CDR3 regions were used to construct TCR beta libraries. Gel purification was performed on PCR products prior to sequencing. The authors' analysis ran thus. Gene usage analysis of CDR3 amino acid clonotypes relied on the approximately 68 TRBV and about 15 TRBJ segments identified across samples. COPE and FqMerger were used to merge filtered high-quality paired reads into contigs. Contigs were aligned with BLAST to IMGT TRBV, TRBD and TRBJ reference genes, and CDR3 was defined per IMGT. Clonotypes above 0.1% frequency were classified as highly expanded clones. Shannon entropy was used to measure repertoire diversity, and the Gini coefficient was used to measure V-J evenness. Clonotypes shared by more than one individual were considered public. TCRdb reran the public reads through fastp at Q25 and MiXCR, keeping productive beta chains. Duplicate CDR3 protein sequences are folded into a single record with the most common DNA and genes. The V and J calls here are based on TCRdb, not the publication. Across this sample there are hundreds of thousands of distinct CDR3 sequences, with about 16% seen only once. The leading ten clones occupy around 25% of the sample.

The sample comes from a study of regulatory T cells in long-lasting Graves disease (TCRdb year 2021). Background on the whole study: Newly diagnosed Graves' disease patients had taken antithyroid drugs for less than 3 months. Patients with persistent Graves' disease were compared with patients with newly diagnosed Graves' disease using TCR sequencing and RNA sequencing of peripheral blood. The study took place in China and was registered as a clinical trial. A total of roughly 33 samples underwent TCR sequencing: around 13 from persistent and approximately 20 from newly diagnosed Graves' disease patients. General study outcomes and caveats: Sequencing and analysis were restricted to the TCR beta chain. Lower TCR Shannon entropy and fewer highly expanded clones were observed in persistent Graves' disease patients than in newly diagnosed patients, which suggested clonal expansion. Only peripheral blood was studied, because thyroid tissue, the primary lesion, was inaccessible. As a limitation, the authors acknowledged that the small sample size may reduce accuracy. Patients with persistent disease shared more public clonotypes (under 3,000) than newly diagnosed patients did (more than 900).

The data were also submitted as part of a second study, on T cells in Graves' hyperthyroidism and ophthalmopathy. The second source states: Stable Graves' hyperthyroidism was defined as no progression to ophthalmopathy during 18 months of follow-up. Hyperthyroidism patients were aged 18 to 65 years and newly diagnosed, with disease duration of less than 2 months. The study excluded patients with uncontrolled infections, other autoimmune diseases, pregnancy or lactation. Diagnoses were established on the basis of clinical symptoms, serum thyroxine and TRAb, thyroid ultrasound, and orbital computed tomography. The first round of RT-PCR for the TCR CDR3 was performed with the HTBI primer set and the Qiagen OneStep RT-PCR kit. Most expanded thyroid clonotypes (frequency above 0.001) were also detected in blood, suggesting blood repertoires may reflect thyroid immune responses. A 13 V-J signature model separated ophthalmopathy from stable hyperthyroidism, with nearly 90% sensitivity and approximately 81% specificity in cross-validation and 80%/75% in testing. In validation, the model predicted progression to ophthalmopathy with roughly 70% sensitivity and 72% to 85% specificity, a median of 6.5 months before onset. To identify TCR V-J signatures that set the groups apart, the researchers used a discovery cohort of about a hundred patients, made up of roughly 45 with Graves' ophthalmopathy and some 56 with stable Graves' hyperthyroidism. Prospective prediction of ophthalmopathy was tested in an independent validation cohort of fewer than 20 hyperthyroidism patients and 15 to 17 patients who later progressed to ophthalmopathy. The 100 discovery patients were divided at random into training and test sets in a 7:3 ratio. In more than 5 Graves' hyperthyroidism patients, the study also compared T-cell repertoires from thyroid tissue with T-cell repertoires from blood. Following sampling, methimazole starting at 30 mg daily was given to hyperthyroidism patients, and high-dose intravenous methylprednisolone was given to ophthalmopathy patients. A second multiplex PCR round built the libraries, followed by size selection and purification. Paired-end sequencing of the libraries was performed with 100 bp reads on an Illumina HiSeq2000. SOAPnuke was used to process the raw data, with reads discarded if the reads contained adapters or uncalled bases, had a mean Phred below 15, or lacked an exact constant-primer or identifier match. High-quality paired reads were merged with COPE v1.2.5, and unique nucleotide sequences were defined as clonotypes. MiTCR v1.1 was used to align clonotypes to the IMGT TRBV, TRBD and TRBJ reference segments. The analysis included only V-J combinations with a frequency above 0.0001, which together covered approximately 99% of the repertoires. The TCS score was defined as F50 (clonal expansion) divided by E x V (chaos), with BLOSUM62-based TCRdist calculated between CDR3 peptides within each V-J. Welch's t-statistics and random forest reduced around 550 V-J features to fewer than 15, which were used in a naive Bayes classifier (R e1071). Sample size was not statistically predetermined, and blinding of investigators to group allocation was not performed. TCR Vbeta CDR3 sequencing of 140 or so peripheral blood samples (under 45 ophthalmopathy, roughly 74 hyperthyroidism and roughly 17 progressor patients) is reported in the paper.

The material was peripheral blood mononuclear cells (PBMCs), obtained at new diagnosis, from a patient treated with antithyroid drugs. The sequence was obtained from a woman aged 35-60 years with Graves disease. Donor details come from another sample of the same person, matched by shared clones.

The CDR3 region has the sequence CASSFVDSQAYEQYF. The DNA sequence reads TGCGCCAGCAGCTTTGTGGACAGCCAAGCCTACGAGCAGTACTTC. The chain uses TRBV5-1 and TRBJ2-7; the D gene is perhaps TRBD1, from 6 matching bases. Trimming removed 2 bases from V and 2 bases from J, leaving 14 bases between the germline ends. From cysteine to phenylalanine, the CDR3 is 15 amino acids long. Solely the CDR3 DNA is kept, with 45 bases framed from the first base. The germline V gene gives CDR1 as SGHRS and CDR2 as YFSETQ.